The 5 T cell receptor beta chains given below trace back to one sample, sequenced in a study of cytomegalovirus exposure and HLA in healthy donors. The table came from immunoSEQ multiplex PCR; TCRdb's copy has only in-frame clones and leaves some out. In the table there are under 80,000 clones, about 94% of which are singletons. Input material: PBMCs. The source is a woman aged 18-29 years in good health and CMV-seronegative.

The CDR3 DNA reads as TGTGCCAGCAGTGATCGGTTACTCGAGGGTACCGGGGAGCTGTTTTTT. It encodes CASSDRLLEGTGELFF. The V and J genes are TRBV6-1 and TRBJ2-2, with D perhaps matching TRBD2 (5 bases). Trimming took off 3 bases at V and 5 bases at J, with 16 bases between the two ends. CDR1 and CDR2 (germline): MNHNS, SASEGT. The CDR3 totals 16 residues.

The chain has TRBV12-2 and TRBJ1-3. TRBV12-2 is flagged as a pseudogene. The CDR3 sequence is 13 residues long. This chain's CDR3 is CASQGEDGNTIYF. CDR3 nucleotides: TGTGCAAGTCAAGGGGAGGATGGAAACACCATATATTTT.

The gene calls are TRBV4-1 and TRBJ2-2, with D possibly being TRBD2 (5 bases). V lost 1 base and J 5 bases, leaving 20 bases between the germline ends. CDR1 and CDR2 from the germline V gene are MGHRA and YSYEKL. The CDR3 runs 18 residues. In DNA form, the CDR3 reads TGCGCCAGCAGCCAAGGGTGGGCTAGCCGAAATCTAACCGGGGAGCTGTTTTTT. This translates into CASSQGWASRNLTGELFF.

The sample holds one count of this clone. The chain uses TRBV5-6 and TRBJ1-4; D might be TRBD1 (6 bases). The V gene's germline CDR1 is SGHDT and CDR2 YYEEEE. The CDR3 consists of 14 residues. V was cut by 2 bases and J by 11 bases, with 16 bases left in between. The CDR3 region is CASSFDRRVGKLFF. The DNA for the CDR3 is TGTGCCAGCAGCTTTGACAGGCGAGTTGGGAAACTGTTTTTT.

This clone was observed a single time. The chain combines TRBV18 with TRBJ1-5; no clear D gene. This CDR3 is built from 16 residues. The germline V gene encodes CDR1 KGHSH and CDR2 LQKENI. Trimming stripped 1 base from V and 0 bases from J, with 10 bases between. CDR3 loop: CASSPRFQNSNQPQHF. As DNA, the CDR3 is TGTGCCAGCTCACCACGATTCCAGAATAGCAATCAGCCCCAGCATTTT.